The 32 T cell receptor beta chains listed next were all sequenced from one sample in a study of shared clonotypes between healthy human individuals. TCRdb keeps only in-frame clones here, not all; method: immunoSEQ multiplex PCR. Found here are some 2,500,000 clones, roughly 93% of them singletons; the top ten hold about 0.39%. The specimen was naive CD4+ T cells from PBMCs. Subset defined: CD45RA+ positively selected. These TCRs come from a man between 18 and 29 years old in good health. Some clones in this sample may be carry-over from other donors' samples.

The rearrangement joins TRBV19 to TRBJ2-2, with a possible D match to TRBD2 (5 bases). The V gene lost 5 bases and the J gene lost 3 bases, with 13 bases spanning the gap. The CDR3 is 15 residues long. Germline V gene sequence: CDR1 LNHDA, CDR2 SQIVND (reference sequence). The CDR3, as DNA: TGTGCCAGTAGTTTTTGGGCCGGGGACACCGGGGAGCTGTTTTTT. It codes for CASSFWAGDTGELFF.

The V and J genes are TRBV28 and TRBJ1-2, with D hard to call. Germline loops: CDR1 MDHEN, CDR2 SYDVKM. The CDR3 has 13 residues. The V gene lost 6 bases and the J gene lost 4 bases, with 12 bases spanning the gap. CDR3 bases: TGTGCCAGCAGAGGACTCTCGGCCTATGGCTACACCTTC. Translating it yields CASRGLSAYGYTF.

Only one count was recorded for this clone. The chain employs TRBV7-2 and TRBJ1-2, with 7 bases aligning to TRBD1. The V segment lost 3 bases and the J segment 8 bases; nucleotides outside the gene matches: 6. Germline V gene lookup returns CDR1 SGHTA and CDR2 FQGNSA. This CDR3 contains 13 residues. In DNA, the CDR3 is TGTGCCAGCAGCTTCGGGCAGGGGGGAGGCTACACCTTC. This codes for CASSFGQGGGYTF. The full variable domain, completed using reference TRBV7-2 and TRBJ1-2, is GAGVSQSPSNKVTEKGKDVELRCDPISGHTALYWYRQSLGQGLEFLIYFQGNSAPDKSGLPSDRFSAERTGGSVSTLTIQRTQQEDSAVYLCASSFGQGGGYTFGSGTRLTVV.

This clone was seen a single time. The J gene is TRBJ2-7, the V gene TRBV28, with D unresolved. The CDR3 is 16 residues long. V shed 5 bases and J shed 0 bases, with 17 bases lying between them. The V gene's germline CDR1 is MDHEN and CDR2 SYDVKM. CDR3 in amino acids: CASSPHLEQNSYEQYF. In nucleotides, the CDR3 is TGTGCCAGCAGTCCCCATCTGGAGCAGAACTCCTACGAGCAGTACTTC.

This clone has a single count. Germline is not matched at one junction end, which may reflect a read error. The rearrangement links TRBV7-9 to TRBJ2-1, with 7 bases lining up with TRBD1. The CDR3 extends over 13 amino acids. Germline V CDR1 and CDR2: SEHNR, FQNEAQ (reference sequence). The CDR3 reads CASSPRDSPPLLF. In DNA, the CDR3 is TGTGCCAGCAGCCCCCGGGACAGTCCTCCGCTTCTCTTC.

This chain uses TRBV18 with TRBJ2-5; either TRBD1 or TRBD2 may supply D (5 bases each). CDR3 length equals 15 residues. CDR1 and CDR2 (germline): KGHSH, LQKENI. V dropped 5 bases and J dropped 5 bases, with 18 bases sitting between them. As DNA, the CDR3 is TGTGCCAGCTCAGCCGCTTCAGGTTGGGGGGAGACCCAGTACTTC. This gives the protein CASSAASGWGETQYF.

The CDR3 loop reads CATSRDTDQPQHF. The CDR3 coding sequence is TGTGCCACCAGCAGAGATACGGATCAGCCCCAGCATTTT. The rearrangement joins TRBV15 to TRBJ1-5; D not certain. The V end lost 0 bases, the J end lost 5 bases, and 5 bases lay between the germline ends. Germline lookup yields CDR1 LNHNV and CDR2 YYDKDF (reference sequence). The CDR3 is made up of 13 amino acids.

The rearrangement joins TRBV6-6 to TRBJ1-1; the D gene is possibly TRBD1 (6 bases). Per germline, CDR1 MNHNY and CDR2 SVGAGI (reference sequence). The CDR3 contains 16 residues. The V end was cut by 4 bases, the J end by 1 base, with 16 bases between. The CDR3 region has the DNA TGTGCCAGCAGTTCGACGCCCGGAGGGGGGAACACTGAAGCTTTCTTT. Protein product: CASSSTPGGGNTEAFF.

The rearrangement joins TRBV7-2 to TRBJ2-1; tentatively, D is TRBD1 (6 bases). CDR1 is SGHTA and CDR2 is FQGNSA in the germline V gene. V was shortened by 4 bases and J by 3 bases, with 16 bases between the two germline ends. The CDR3 length is 16 residues. CDR3 nucleotide sequence: TGTGCCAGCAGCTCCAGTGGTGCACAGGGCTACAATGAGCAGTTCTTC. It translates to CASSSSGAQGYNEQFF.

The chain carries TRBV29-1 and TRBJ2-1, with D unresolved. Germline V gene data show CDR1 as SQVTM and CDR2 as ANQGSEA. The CDR3 consists of 11 residues. Trimming removed 7 bases from V and 3 bases from J, with 7 bases in between. CDR3 sequence: CSAIGYNEQFF. CDR3 DNA sequence: TGCAGCGCTATCGGCTACAATGAGCAGTTCTTC.

The chain couples TRBV7-9 to TRBJ1-2; the D gene is possibly TRBD1 (6 bases). The CDR3 is 17 residues long. Germline loops: CDR1 SEHNR, CDR2 FQNEAQ (reference sequence). V lost 0 bases, J lost 2 bases, and 16 bases lay in between. The CDR3 region is CASSLASYRDTNYGYTF. The DNA of the CDR3 is TGTGCCAGCAGCTTAGCTTCATATCGGGACACCAACTATGGCTACACCTTC.

V is TRBV2 and J is TRBJ1-6; tentative D call: TRBD1 (5 bases). Germline assignment: CDR1 SNHLY and CDR2 FYNNEI. The CDR3 spans 14 residues. V was shortened by 4 bases and J by 8 bases, with 12 bases between the two germline ends. The CDR3 sequence: CASSADRTDSPLHF. CDR3 nucleotide sequence: TGTGCCAGCAGTGCAGACAGAACCGATTCACCCCTCCACTTT.

This chain joins TRBV5-1 and TRBJ2-3; 7 bases match TRBD1. The CDR3 is 16 residues long. Germline V gives CDR1 SGHRS, CDR2 YFSETQ. With V trimmed by 4 bases and J by 3 bases, 11 bases remained unmatched. The CDR3 sequence is CASSNRQGKKTDTQYF. CDR3 DNA: TGCGCCAGCAGCAACCGACAGGGTAAAAAGACAGATACGCAGTATTTT.

As DNA, the CDR3 is TGTGCCAGCAGTCCCGGGGGGGCGGGAATAGCCAAAAACATTCAGTACTTC. Its protein is CASSPGGAGIAKNIQYF. V is TRBV28 and J is TRBJ2-4, with TRBD2 identical over 8 bases. In germline, CDR1 is MDHEN, CDR2 SYDVKM. The V gene end was trimmed by 5 bases and the J gene end by 0 bases; junction bases not matched to a gene: 9. CDR3 length equals 17 residues.

The rearrangement joins TRBV9 to TRBJ2-3; unclear D gene. The germline V and J ends were trimmed by 0 bases and 3 bases, with 14 bases remaining between them. Germline loops: CDR1 SGDLS, CDR2 YYNGEE. This CDR3 has 16 amino acids. In nucleotides, the CDR3 is TGTGCCAGCAGCGTAGTTGTAGGGTTGGAGACAGATACGCAGTATTTT. Its protein is CASSVVVGLETDTQYF.

The CDR3 nucleotides read TGTGCCAGCAGCTTCTCATCAAGTAACTATGGCTACACCTTC. It is translated as CASSFSSSNYGYTF. The chain joins TRBV11-1 to TRBJ1-2, with D unclear. Germline-derived CDR1 and CDR2 are SGHAT and FQDESV (reference sequence). There are 14 residues in the CDR3. V was clipped by 3 bases and J by 1 base, with 9 bases between them.

V gene TRBV2 combines with J gene TRBJ2-7, with 11 bases fitting TRBD1. Germline CDR1 reads SNHLY; CDR2 reads FYNNEI. CDR3 length equals 14 residues. V trimming: 6 bases; J trimming: 5 bases; junction bases outside the gene matches: 6. CDR3 region: CASSLDRGQNEQYF. The CDR3 DNA sequence: TGTGCCAGCAGCTTGGACAGGGGGCAGAACGAGCAGTACTTC.

The V and J genes are TRBV28 and TRBJ2-3; D is unresolved. Germline V gene sequence: CDR1 MDHEN, CDR2 SYDVKM. V was pared by 8 bases and J by 2 bases, with 14 bases between. The length of the CDR3 is 14 residues. The CDR3 DNA reads TGTGCCAGCTTTAGCCAACTGTTCACAGATACGCAGTATTTT. Translation: CASFSQLFTDTQYF.

The chain carries TRBV10-3 and TRBJ2-1; D might be TRBD2 (6 bases). The CDR3 consists of 16 residues. Germline V gene sequence: CDR1 ENHRY, CDR2 SYGVKD. The V gene lost 8 bases and the J gene lost 10 bases, with 27 bases spanning the gap. The DNA for the CDR3 is TGTGCCATCCGGGCCGATGTCTTGGGACTGAAACCCGAGCAGTTCTTC. Translated: CAIRADVLGLKPEQFF.

This sequence joins TRBV5-1 and TRBJ1-4, with D possibly matching TRBD1 (5 bases). Germline CDR1 and CDR2: SGHRS and YFSETQ. This CDR3 has 17 amino acids. The V end lost 1 base, the J end lost 4 bases, and 17 bases lay between the germline ends. The CDR3 here is CASSLSVDWGVNEKLFF. CDR3 DNA sequence: TGCGCCAGCAGCTTGTCTGTCGATTGGGGGGTTAATGAAAAACTGTTTTTT.

The rearrangement uses TRBV7-8 and TRBJ1-5; TRBD1 aligns across 8 bases. Germline assignment: CDR1 SGHVS and CDR2 FQNEAQ. The junction had 5 bases not matched to a gene; V was cut back by 0 bases and J by 4 bases. The CDR3 sequence is 16 residues long. DNA of the CDR3: TGTGCCAGCAGCTTAGCCCGGACAGGGTGGAATCAGCCCCAGCATTTT. Its protein is CASSLARTGWNQPQHF.

The rearrangement joins TRBV6-5 to TRBJ2-1, with D perhaps matching TRBD2 (5 bases). The CDR3 spans 14 residues. Germline V gives CDR1 MNHEY, CDR2 SVGAGI. V was shortened by 6 bases and J by 12 bases, with 21 bases between the two germline ends. In DNA form, the CDR3 reads TGTGCCAGCAGCCTAGATGCCGGAGGACGGGGGCAGTTCTTC. Encoded protein: CASSLDAGGRGQFF.

CDR3 sequence (DNA): TGTGCCACTTCAACCCCGAGGGGGGAAGAGACCCAGTACTTC. Residues: CATSTPRGEETQYF. This rearrangement joins TRBV6-5 to TRBJ2-5; perhaps D is TRBD1 or TRBD2 (6 bases each). The CDR3 runs to 14 residues. V dropped 10 bases and J dropped 3 bases, with 18 bases sitting between them. Germline CDR1 is MNHEY and CDR2 is SVGAGI.

This clone was seen only once. V and J are TRBV4-1 and TRBJ2-7; D might be TRBD2 (5 bases). The CDR3 loop spans 15 amino acids. The V gene's germline CDR1 is MGHRA and CDR2 YSYEKL. Trimming shortened V by 7 bases and J by 2 bases, and 18 bases separated the two germline ends. The CDR3 reads CASTEGGLPPYEQYF. As DNA, the CDR3 is TGCGCCAGCACCGAAGGTGGACTTCCACCCTACGAGCAGTACTTC.

To note about this clone: At the DNA level, this CDR3 is encoded by other sequences in the same sample as well. The chain is built from TRBV6-1 and TRBJ2-1; 9 nucleotides match TRBD2. Germline V lookup: CDR1 MNHNS, CDR2 SASEGT. This CDR3 has 16 amino acids. Germline trimming cut 4 bases from V and 1 base from J; bases unmatched to any gene: 5. The CDR3 sequence: CASSGRLAESYNEQFF. The CDR3 nucleotides read TGTGCCAGCAGTGGGCGACTAGCGGAGTCCTACAATGAGCAGTTCTTC.

V and J are TRBV7-8 and TRBJ1-5, with D possibly being TRBD1 (6 bases). Trimming cost V 5 bases and J 1 base, with 15 bases left between them. The CDR3 spans 16 residues. Germline CDR1 reads SGHVS; CDR2 reads FQNEAQ. The CDR3 sequence is CASSLGTRGSNQPQHF. CDR3 coding DNA: TGTGCCAGCAGCCTCGGGACACGGGGGAGCAATCAGCCCCAGCATTTT.

This clone was counted a few times. The chain combines TRBV29-1 with TRBJ2-7, with a weak D call TRBD1 (6 bases). The CDR3 loop spans 12 amino acids. The V end lost 4 bases, the J end lost 1 base, and 8 bases lay between the germline ends. CDR1 is SQVTM, CDR2 ANQGSEA, per germline. The CDR3 loop is CSVGTDSYEQYF. CDR3 coding DNA: TGCAGCGTTGGGACAGATTCCTACGAGCAGTACTTC.

The gene calls are TRBV6-5 and TRBJ1-1; no clear D gene. The CDR3 runs 12 residues. Germline values: CDR1 MNHEY, CDR2 SVGAGI. The V gene lost 6 bases and the J gene lost 6 bases, with 11 bases spanning the gap. CDR3 bases: TGTGCCAGCAGCTCCGGGCGAGCTGAAGCTTTCTTT. It encodes CASSSGRAEAFF.

V gene TRBV30 combines with J gene TRBJ2-2; D unresolved. V shed 2 bases and J shed 8 bases, with 6 bases lying between them. The CDR3 runs 11 residues. Germline assignment: CDR1 GTSNPN and CDR2 SVGIG (reference sequence). CDR3 in amino acids: CAWSWGGELFF. CDR3 DNA sequence: TGTGCCTGGAGTTGGGGTGGGGAGCTGTTTTTT.

The rearrangement joins TRBV6-1 to TRBJ2-7; D gene uncertain. Per the germline V gene, CDR1 is MNHNS and CDR2 is SASEGT. This CDR3 is 15 amino acids long. The germline V and J ends were trimmed by 2 bases and 2 bases, with 13 bases remaining between them. CDR3 amino acids: CASSEHISRAYEQYF. Here the CDR3 DNA reads TGTGCCAGCAGTGAACATATCAGCCGGGCCTACGAGCAGTACTTC.

The chain links TRBV6-9 to TRBJ2-7, with 8 positions matching TRBD1. Germline-derived CDR1 and CDR2 are MNHGY and SVAAGI. There are 14 residues in the CDR3. The V and J ends lost 4 bases and 5 bases, in that order; junction bases with no gene match: 7. For the CDR3, the DNA is TGTGCCAGCAGTTTTCAGGGGGCGGGTAACGAGCAGTACTTC. It codes for CASSFQGAGNEQYF.

The rearrangement links TRBV7-2 to TRBJ2-1, with TRBD2 matching over 7 bases. Germline values: CDR1 SGHTA, CDR2 FQGNSA. V gave up 6 bases and J gave up 3 bases; unmatched junction bases: 8. This CDR3 has 15 residues. CDR3 sequence (DNA): TGTGCCAGCAGACCAGCCGGGACTATCTACAATGAGCAGTTCTTC. Protein product: CASRPAGTIYNEQFF.